This T cell receptor (beta chain) originates from a study of blood T cells in healthy people across ages (dated by TCRdb to the mid-2010s). Context from the whole study: In model experiments, template switching captured about one uniquely barcoded TCR beta cDNA molecule for every two T cells. Using deep sequencing normalized with unique cDNA molecular identifiers, the study measured how TCR beta repertoire diversity changes with age. The donors were split into four age groups: young (average about 16 years), middle-aged (roughly 42), aged (more than 60) and long-lived (roughly 80). To avoid experimental bias, donors of different ages were randomly spread across the sequencing lanes. For two donors (one aged 18 to 29 and one aged 80 or older), the study analyzed two additional independent replicas of 1 million unique cDNA reads from the same blood draw.

The donors were roughly 39 Caucasian individuals from Russia, aged 6 to 90 years, who were systemically healthy. About 9.6 milliliters of peripheral blood were collected from each donor into EDTA-treated Vacutainer tubes. Ficoll-Paque density-gradient centrifugation was used to isolate PBMCs, with at least 7 million per sample. Total RNA, at least 6 micrograms per sample, was extracted from PBMCs with Trizol reagent. Naive CD45RAhigh/CD27high T cell percentages were measured by flow cytometry on a PBMC aliquot from every donor. The study at large found these results: Donor CMV infection status was unknown, potentially confounding age-related changes in expanded clonotypes. Compared with the aged group, more naive CD4+ T cells, fewer expanded clones and increased TCR diversity were shown by the long-lived group, suggesting age selection. Observed TCR beta diversity per million T cells fell roughly linearly with age, and a significant reduction was already apparent by age around 39. Since profiling was done on bulk unsorted PBMCs, naive and antigen-experienced compartments could not be conclusively compared. Estimates of total diversity based on one million sequenced T cells were considered lower bounds and underestimates. The percentage of naive T cells measured by flow cytometry correlated strongly with observed TCR beta diversity.

Libraries were prepared through 5' RACE. TCRdb shows the sequencer as Illumina HiSeq 2500. A second PCR of roughly 6 to 11 cycles was run with a J-beta primer mix and a sample-barcoded 5' primer. A unique molecular identifier was introduced onto each TCR beta cDNA molecule by a template-switch 5' adaptor carrying 12 random nucleotides. At least 2.5 million CDR3-containing paired-end reads were obtained from each sample. First-strand cDNA synthesis was performed from all RNA using the Mint cDNA synthesis kit, with priming by a TRBC-specific oligonucleotide. Following uracil-DNA glycosylase treatment, a first 18-cycle PCR with universal primers M1SS and BC2_uni_R was performed on all cDNA. As for the authors' bioinformatics: For normalization, 1 million high-quality reads, each with a distinct molecular identifier, were randomly selected from each sample. Reads with shared molecular identifiers were discarded instead of being binned into consensus sequences. MiTCR, set to a Q25 quality threshold and the strictest error-elimination algorithm, was used for CDR3 identification, clonotype clustering and error correction. A nonparametric unseen species model with Euler transformation was used to estimate lower-bound total TCR beta diversity. TCRdb reanalyzed the raw reads on its own, using fastp at Q25 for trimming and MiXCR for clone calling, and kept in-frame beta chains. Each entry is one CDR3 protein sequence, shown with its most common DNA and genes. The V and J calls and clone size come from TCRdb's table, not from the authors' own analysis. Within this sample are around 1,600,000 distinct CDR3 sequences, with less than 45% of them counted one time only. The ten largest account for over 3.5% of the sample.

From the cysteine up to the phenylalanine, the CDR3 has a length of 15 residues. Only CDR3 DNA is held: 45 bases, read in frame from base 1. V has 6 bases trimmed and J has 2 bases trimmed; junction bases matching no gene number 12. CDR1 DFQATT and CDR2 SNEGSKA were looked up in the germline V gene (reference sequence). As to this clonotype: This receptor's antigen is unknown. Nothing much larger sits one base from this clone, and base qualities are not available.

This chain joins TRBV20-1 to TRBJ2-7; 8 bases in between match TRBD1. The clonotype originates from a woman aged 18-29 years in good health. The sample taken for sequencing was blood. The nucleotide sequence reads TGCAGTGCACCTCGGACAGGGAACCCCACCTACGAGCAGTACTTC. It translates as CSAPRTGNPTYEQYF.